A selection of T cell receptor beta chains follows, all from one sample in a study of tumor-infiltrating lymphocytes in localized non-small cell lung cancer. Repertoires were generated with immunoSEQ multiplex PCR, while TCRdb's copy carries only in-frame clones and drops some. The data show some 13,000 clones, about 64% seen once. The specimen was uninvolved lung tissue not adjacent to the tumor. The receptors were gathered from a human donor with non-small cell lung cancer. The CDR3 runs from the conserved cysteine through the conserved F or W. Each record gives: CDR3 DNA, CDR3 protein, J gene, clone size, D gene, V gene. D genes are given only for firm matches. Not all rows give a size; the values are once, few, many and, for expanded clones, a class.

CDR3nt: TGCGCCAGCAGCCAAGACCTTCCATATTCAAACGACTATGGCTACACCTTC; CDR3aa: CASSQDLPYSNDYGYTF; j_gene: TRBJ1-2; abundance: -; d_gene: -; v_gene: TRBV4-3
CDR3nt: TGTGCCAGCAGATTTCCGGGACCCCAAGGGGATGGCTACACCTTC; CDR3aa: CASRFPGPQGDGYTF; j_gene: TRBJ1-2; abundance: -; d_gene: -; v_gene: TRBV6-5
CDR3nt: TGCAGCGCCATGGGGCCGGGACAGTCGGGAAACACCATATATTTT; CDR3aa: CSAMGPGQSGNTIYF; j_gene: TRBJ1-3; abundance: -; d_gene: TRBD1; v_gene: TRBV29-1
CDR3nt: TGTGCCAGCAGAAACTCCCGGGACAAGGCTTATGGCTACACCTTC; CDR3aa: CASRNSRDKAYGYTF; j_gene: TRBJ1-2; abundance: -; d_gene: -; v_gene: TRBV6-6
CDR3nt: TGTGCCAGCAGCCGAGACGGACAGGGGTTGAGCTATGGCTACACCTTC; CDR3aa: CASSRDGQGLSYGYTF; j_gene: TRBJ1-2; abundance: few; d_gene: TRBD1; v_gene: TRBV5-4
CDR3nt: TGTGCCAGCAGTTACCAACAGGGGCAGTGGTTTACCTTC; CDR3aa: CASSYQQGQWFTF; j_gene: TRBJ1-2; abundance: -; d_gene: TRBD1; v_gene: TRBV6-5
CDR3nt: TGTGCCAGTAGGCCTTCCCGGACAGGAAGCACAGATACGCAGTATTTT; CDR3aa: CASRPSRTGSTDTQYF; j_gene: TRBJ2-3; abundance: -; d_gene: TRBD1; v_gene: TRBV19
CDR3nt: TGTGCCAGCAGTTTACGCAGGGGTAAAGAGACCCAGTACTTC; CDR3aa: CASSLRRGKETQYF; j_gene: TRBJ2-5; abundance: -; d_gene: -; v_gene: TRBV6-5
CDR3nt: TGTGCCAGCATCCTCAGGGGTTCTAGCACAGATACGCAGTATTTT; CDR3aa: CASILRGSSTDTQYF; j_gene: TRBJ2-3; abundance: -; d_gene: -; v_gene: TRBV7-8
CDR3nt: TGCGCCAGCGGCAGGGGTTGGGACACTGAAGCTTTCTTT; CDR3aa: CASGRGWDTEAFF; j_gene: TRBJ1-1; abundance: medium-sized; d_gene: -; v_gene: TRBV4-3
CDR3nt: TGTGCCAGCAGCTTAAGGGGTAACAGGGGTAACGAAAAACTGTTTTTT; CDR3aa: CASSLRGNRGNEKLFF; j_gene: TRBJ1-4; abundance: few; d_gene: TRBD1; v_gene: TRBV7-8
CDR3nt: TGTGCCAGTAGTTCGCATCAGGGGGGGGGCACCGATAACGAGCAGTACTTC; CDR3aa: CASSSHQGGGTDNEQYF; j_gene: TRBJ2-7; abundance: few; d_gene: -; v_gene: TRBV19
CDR3nt: TGTGCCAGCAGCGTGCCGGGGACAGGGGAAGAGACCCAGTACTTC; CDR3aa: CASSVPGTGEETQYF; j_gene: TRBJ2-5; abundance: few; d_gene: TRBD1; v_gene: TRBV4-2
CDR3nt: TGTGCCAGCAGCTTTGCTCACAATGAGCAGTTCTTC; CDR3aa: CASSFAHNEQFF; j_gene: TRBJ2-1; abundance: once; d_gene: -; v_gene: TRBV7-2
CDR3nt: TGTGCCAGCAGCCGTAGACTTTCGAACACCGGGGAGCTGTTTTTT; CDR3aa: CASSRRLSNTGELFF; j_gene: TRBJ2-2; abundance: -; d_gene: -; v_gene: TRBV7-2
CDR3nt: TGTGCCAGCAGCCGCCTGGAAGGGCGGAGTGGCGCAGATACGCAGTATTTT; CDR3aa: CASSRLEGRSGADTQYF; j_gene: TRBJ2-3; abundance: -; d_gene: -; v_gene: TRBV13
CDR3nt: TGTGCCAGCAGCCCAAGGATCACTGAAGCTTTCTTT; CDR3aa: CASSPRITEAFF; j_gene: TRBJ1-1; abundance: medium-sized; d_gene: -; v_gene: TRBV7-2
CDR3nt: TGTGCCAGCTCACCACAACGTGTTCTCCAAGAGACCCAGTACTTC; CDR3aa: CASSPQRVLQETQYF; j_gene: TRBJ2-5; abundance: few; d_gene: -; v_gene: TRBV18
CDR3nt: TGTGCCATCAGTGGGCTGCGGGGTGACACTGAAGCTTTCTTT; CDR3aa: CAISGLRGDTEAFF; j_gene: TRBJ1-1; abundance: -; d_gene: -; v_gene: TRBV10-3
CDR3nt: TGTGCCAGCAGCTTCAGAGCTGAGCAGTTCTTC; CDR3aa: CASSFRAEQFF; j_gene: TRBJ2-1; abundance: -; d_gene: -; v_gene: TRBV5-5
CDR3nt: TGCGCCAGCAGCCAACCGGAATCTGGAAACACCATATATTTT; CDR3aa: CASSQPESGNTIYF; j_gene: TRBJ1-3; abundance: -; d_gene: -; v_gene: TRBV4-1
CDR3nt: TGTGCCGGCCCAGGGTGGGCAGGGGTTAGCAATCAGCCCCAGCATTTT; CDR3aa: CAGPGWAGVSNQPQHF; j_gene: TRBJ1-5; abundance: -; d_gene: -; v_gene: TRBV28
CDR3nt: TGCGCCAGCAGCTTTTCTCCCGGACAAGGCTACGAGCAGTACTTC; CDR3aa: CASSFSPGQGYEQYF; j_gene: TRBJ2-7; abundance: -; d_gene: -; v_gene: TRBV5-1
CDR3nt: TGTGCCAGCACCATGACTAGCGGGAGCCACGAGCAGTACTTC; CDR3aa: CASTMTSGSHEQYF; j_gene: TRBJ2-7; abundance: -; d_gene: TRBD2; v_gene: TRBV11-2
CDR3nt: TGCGCCAGCAGCCACCACCTTAGCAATCAGCCCCAGCATTTT; CDR3aa: CASSHHLSNQPQHF; j_gene: TRBJ1-5; abundance: few; d_gene: -; v_gene: TRBV4-1
CDR3nt: TGCGCCAGCAGCCGCCGAGAGGCAGATACGCAGTATTTT; CDR3aa: CASSRREADTQYF; j_gene: TRBJ2-3; abundance: -; d_gene: -; v_gene: TRBV5-1
CDR3nt: TGCGCCAGCAGCTGGGCCGGGTTAGGCAATCAGCCCCAGCATTTT; CDR3aa: CASSWAGLGNQPQHF; j_gene: TRBJ1-5; abundance: -; d_gene: -; v_gene: TRBV5-1
CDR3nt: TGTGCCAGCGGCTCCGGGACAGGTACCTACAATGAGCAGTTCTTC; CDR3aa: CASGSGTGTYNEQFF; j_gene: TRBJ2-1; abundance: -; d_gene: TRBD1; v_gene: TRBV11-3
CDR3nt: TGTGCCAGCAGTTACTCGTTTACAGCTCCCCAACTGTTTTTT; CDR3aa: CASSYSFTAPQLFF; j_gene: TRBJ1-4; abundance: -; d_gene: -; v_gene: TRBV6-5